A selection of T cell receptor beta chains follows, all from one sample in a study of blood T cell repertoires in COVID-19. The method was immunoSEQ multiplex PCR; TCRdb's version includes in-frame clones alone and lacks a portion of them. The sample shows about 140,000 clones, around 90% of them seen only once. Sequenced: peripheral blood. Receptors originate from a woman in her fifties or sixties with acute or convalescent COVID-19. CDR3s include the opening cysteine and the closing phenylalanine or tryptophan. D genes are given only for firm matches. Size tells how often a clone was seen (once, few, many) or the class of an expanded clone, and some rows leave it out.

TRBV5-1,NA,NA,TRBJ1-4,CASSLDRVAEGLFF,TGCGCCAGCAGCTTGGACAGGGTCGCCGAGGGACTGTTTTTT
TRBV28,once,TRBD2,TRBJ2-1,CATKERGSSYNEQFF,TGTGCCACCAAGGAGCGGGGGAGTTCCTACAATGAGCAGTTCTTC
TRBV11-2,few,TRBD1,TRBJ1-3,CASSSLRDRGGNTIYF,TGTGCCAGCAGCTCCCTAAGGGACAGGGGTGGAAACACCATATATTTT
TRBV24-1,NA,NA,TRBJ1-5,CATSDGPSNQPQHF,TGTGCCACCAGTGATGGCCCTAGCAATCAGCCCCAGCATTTT
TRBV6-5,few,NA,TRBJ2-3,CASSYSAGSDADTQYF,TGTGCCAGCAGTTACTCGGCAGGGTCGGATGCAGATACGCAGTATTTT
TRBV7-2,NA,TRBD2,TRBJ2-3,CASSLSGGASGTDTQYF,TGTGCCAGCAGCTTAAGCGGGGGCGCCTCGGGCACAGATACGCAGTATTTT
TRBV28,NA,NA,TRBJ2-7,CASTSHRDSYEQYF,TGTGCCAGCACCTCCCACAGGGACTCCTACGAGCAGTACTTC
TRBV6-5,NA,TRBD2,TRBJ2-7,CASSYLAGEQYF,TGTGCCAGCAGTTACCTAGCGGGCGAGCAGTACTTC
TRBV7-9,NA,TRBD1,TRBJ1-4,CASSTSRDRGNEKLFF,TGTGCCAGCAGCACCAGCAGGGACAGGGGTAATGAAAAACTGTTTTTT
TRBV3-1/TRBV3-2,once,NA,TRBJ1-2,CASSQGGGANYGYTF,TGTGCCAGCAGCCAAGGAGGGGGGGCTAACTATGGCTACACCTTC
TRBV9,NA,TRBD1,TRBJ2-7,CASVHLPYFGQGTEQYF,TGTGCCAGCGTACACCTTCCTTATTTTGGACAGGGAACCGAGCAGTACTTC
TRBV7-9,once,NA,TRBJ2-6,CASSPTGSGANVLTF,TGTGCCAGCAGTCCAACAGGGTCTGGGGCCAACGTCCTGACTTTC
TRBV15,NA,NA,TRBJ2-7,CATSRHQGMREQYF,TGTGCCACCAGCAGGCACCAGGGGATGCGGGAGCAGTACTTC
TRBV7-7,NA,NA,TRBJ2-2,CASSLLTVNTGELFF,TGTGCTAGCAGCCTATTGACAGTGAACACCGGGGAGCTGTTTTTT
TRBV7-3,NA,TRBD2,TRBJ2-3,CASSAGGTDTQYF,TGTGCCAGCAGCGCGGGGGGGACAGATACGCAGTATTTT
TRBV18,NA,NA,TRBJ2-7,CASSPEADHEQYF,TGTGCCAGCTCACCGGAGGCTGATCACGAGCAGTACTTC
TRBV7-2,NA,TRBD1,TRBJ1-2,CASSLARYRGLNYGYTF,TGTGCCAGCAGCTTAGCGCGTTACAGGGGGTTAAACTATGGCTACACCTTC
TRBV28,NA,NA,TRBJ1-2,CASSLTGRGNGYTF,TGTGCCAGCAGTTTAACAGGGCGGGGGAATGGCTACACCTTC
TRBV5-1,NA,NA,TRBJ1-1,CASSVTGGTEAFF,TGCGCCAGCAGCGTAACCGGGGGCACTGAAGCTTTCTTT
TRBV28,NA,TRBD2,TRBJ2-7,CASSWIYGTSGASYEQYF,TGTGCCAGCAGTTGGATCTACGGGACTAGCGGGGCCTCCTACGAGCAGTACTTC
TRBV7-2,NA,TRBD2,TRBJ2-3,CASRFSSGGADTQYF,TGTGCCAGCAGGTTTTCTAGCGGGGGGGCCGATACGCAGTATTTT
TRBV7-9,NA,NA,TRBJ2-7,CASSPGGIQYF,TGTGCCAGCAGCCCAGGTGGTATTCAGTACTTC
TRBV28,NA,NA,TRBJ2-1,CAITGQGSYNEQFF,TGTGCAATTACTGGGCAGGGATCTTACAATGAGCAGTTCTTC
TRBV5-6,NA,NA,TRBJ1-2,CASSLWGDYGYTF,TGTGCCAGCAGCTTGTGGGGGGACTATGGCTACACCTTC
TRBV5-1,few,NA,TRBJ1-4,CASSLGSGANEKLFF,TGCGCCAGCAGCTTGGGATCAGGGGCAAATGAAAAACTGTTTTTT
TRBV11-2,NA,TRBD1,TRBJ1-2,CASSLRGDRAYYGYTF,TGTGCCAGCAGCTTACGTGGGGACAGGGCATACTATGGCTACACCTTC
TRBV20-1,NA,NA,TRBJ1-2,CSASRGGGYTF,TGCAGTGCTAGTAGGGGTGGCGGCTACACCTTC
TRBV9,NA,TRBD2,TRBJ2-1,CASSVTITGTSGGRSYNEQFF,TGTGCCAGCAGCGTAACCATAACCGGGACTAGCGGGGGGCGCTCCTACAATGAGCAGTTCTTC
TRBV29-1,NA,TRBD1,TRBJ1-4,CSADAGTGAEKLFF,TGCAGCGCCGACGCCGGGACAGGGGCCGAAAAACTGTTTTTT
TRBV3-1/TRBV3-2,once,TRBD2,TRBJ2-3,CASSQDLPSGGTDTQYF,TGTGCCAGCAGCCAAGATCTCCCTAGCGGGGGCACAGATACGCAGTATTTT
TRBV2,NA,NA,TRBJ2-2,CASSERSQGSANTGELFF,TGTGCCAGCAGTGAGCGCTCTCAGGGGTCCGCGAACACCGGGGAGCTGTTTTTT
TRBV15,NA,TRBD2,TRBJ2-7,CATSTRRGVSREQYF,TGTGCCACCAGTACCAGACGGGGGGTGTCTCGTGAGCAGTACTTC
TRBV27,NA,TRBD1,TRBJ2-7,CASSPGIFTRQGYIGQYF,TGTGCCAGCAGTCCCGGGATTTTTACGCGACAGGGGTACATAGGGCAGTACTTC
TRBV3-1/TRBV3-2,NA,TRBD1,TRBJ1-1,CASSDRTGPNTEAFF,TGTGCCAGCAGCGACCGGACAGGGCCTAACACTGAAGCTTTCTTT
TRBV4-2,NA,NA,TRBJ1-1,CASSQVLGQTFSSEAFF,TGTGCCAGCAGCCAAGTTCTAGGACAGACGTTTTCCTCTGAAGCTTTCTTT
TRBV6-5,few,TRBD1,TRBJ1-2,CASSPLGQGNGYTF,TGTGCCAGCAGTCCACTGGGACAGGGAAATGGCTACACCTTC
TRBV4-1,NA,NA,TRBJ2-3,CASSQRQTVGGAVGTDTQYF,TGCGCCAGCAGCCAAAGACAAACCGTGGGGGGGGCTGTGGGCACAGATACGCAGTATTTT
TRBV5-4,once,TRBD1,TRBJ2-1,CASSPWTGSGYNEQFF,TGTGCCAGCAGCCCATGGACAGGGTCTGGGTACAATGAGCAGTTCTTC
TRBV28,NA,TRBD1,TRBJ2-7,CASSSGQDEQYF,TGTGCCAGCAGTTCGGGACAGGACGAGCAGTACTTC
TRBV29-1,NA,NA,TRBJ1-1,CSVEGAPLNTEAFF,TGCAGCGTTGAGGGGGCACCCTTGAACACTGAAGCTTTCTTT
TRBV5-1,NA,NA,TRBJ2-1,CASSFEPPGRNEQFF,TGCGCCAGCAGCTTTGAGCCTCCCGGTCGGAATGAGCAGTTCTTC
TRBV19,once,NA,TRBJ1-3,CASIPGFAGNTIYF,TGTGCCAGTATCCCCGGGTTTGCTGGAAACACCATATATTTT
TRBV27,NA,NA,TRBJ1-2,CASSFSPGQTGCTF,TGTGCCAGCAGTTTCTCCCCCGGCCAAACGGGATGCACCTTC